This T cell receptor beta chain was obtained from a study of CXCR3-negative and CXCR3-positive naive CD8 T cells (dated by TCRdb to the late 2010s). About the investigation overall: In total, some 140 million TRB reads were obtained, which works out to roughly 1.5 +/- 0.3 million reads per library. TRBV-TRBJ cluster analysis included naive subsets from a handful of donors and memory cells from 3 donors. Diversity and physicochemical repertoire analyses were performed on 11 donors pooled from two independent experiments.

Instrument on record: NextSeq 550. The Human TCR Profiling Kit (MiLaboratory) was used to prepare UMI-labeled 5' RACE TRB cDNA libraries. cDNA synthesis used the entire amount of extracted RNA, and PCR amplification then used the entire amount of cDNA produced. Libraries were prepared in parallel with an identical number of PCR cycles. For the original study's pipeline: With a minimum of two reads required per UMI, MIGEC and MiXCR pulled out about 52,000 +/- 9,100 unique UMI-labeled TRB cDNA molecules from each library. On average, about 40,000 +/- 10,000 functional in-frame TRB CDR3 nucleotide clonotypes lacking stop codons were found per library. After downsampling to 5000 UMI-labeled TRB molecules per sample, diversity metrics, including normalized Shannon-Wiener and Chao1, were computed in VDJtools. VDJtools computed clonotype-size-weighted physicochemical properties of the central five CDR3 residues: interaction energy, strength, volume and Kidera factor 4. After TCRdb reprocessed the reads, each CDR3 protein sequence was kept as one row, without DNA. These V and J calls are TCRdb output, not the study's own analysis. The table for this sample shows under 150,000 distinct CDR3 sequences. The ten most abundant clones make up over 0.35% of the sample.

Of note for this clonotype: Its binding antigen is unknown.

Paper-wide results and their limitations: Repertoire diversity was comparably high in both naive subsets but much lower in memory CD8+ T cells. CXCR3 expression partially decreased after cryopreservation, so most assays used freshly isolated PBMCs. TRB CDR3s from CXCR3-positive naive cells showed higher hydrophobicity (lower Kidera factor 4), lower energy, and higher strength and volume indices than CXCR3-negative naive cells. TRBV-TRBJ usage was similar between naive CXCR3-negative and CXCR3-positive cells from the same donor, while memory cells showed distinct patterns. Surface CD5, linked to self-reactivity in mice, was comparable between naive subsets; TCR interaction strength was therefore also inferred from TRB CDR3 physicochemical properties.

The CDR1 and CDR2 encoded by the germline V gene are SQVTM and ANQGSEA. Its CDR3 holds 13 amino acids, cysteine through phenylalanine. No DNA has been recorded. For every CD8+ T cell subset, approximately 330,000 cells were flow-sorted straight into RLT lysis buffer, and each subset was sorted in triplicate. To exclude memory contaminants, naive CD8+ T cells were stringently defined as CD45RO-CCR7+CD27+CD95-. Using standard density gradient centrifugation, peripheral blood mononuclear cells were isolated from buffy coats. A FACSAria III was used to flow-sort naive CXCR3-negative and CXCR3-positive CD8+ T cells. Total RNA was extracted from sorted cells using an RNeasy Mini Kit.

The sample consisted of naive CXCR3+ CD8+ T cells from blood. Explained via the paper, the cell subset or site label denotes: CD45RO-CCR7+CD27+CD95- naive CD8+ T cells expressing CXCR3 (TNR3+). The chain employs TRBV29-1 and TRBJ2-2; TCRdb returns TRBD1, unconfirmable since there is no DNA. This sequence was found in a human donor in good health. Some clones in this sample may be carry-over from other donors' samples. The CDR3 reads CSADRDDTGELFF.